This record concerns one T cell receptor (beta chain) sequence. The data belong to a study of response to subunit inactivated influenza vaccine. In TCRdb, the RT-PCR reads were re-called with MiXCR into one record per CDR3 protein. In the table there are 300,000 to 350,000 distinct CDR3 sequences, roughly 22% of which are singletons. The CDR3 is made up of 14 amino acids. Trimming cost V 3 bases and J 0 bases, with 8 bases left between them. Germline-derived CDR1 and CDR2 are LGHDT and YNNKEL (reference sequence). This TCR derives from a man aged 50 to 69 who received an inactivated influenza vaccine. The sample here was PBMCs from blood, taken 21 months after vaccination. The V and J genes are TRBV3-1 and TRBJ1-1; D perhaps matches TRBD1 (6 bases). CDR3 protein: CASSHKGVNTEAFF. The CDR3 bases are TGTGCCAGCAGCCACAAGGGGGTGAACACTGAAGCTTTCTTT. The full variable domain, completed using reference TRBV3-1 and TRBJ1-1, is DTAVSQTPKYLVTQMGNDKSIKCEQNLGHDTMYWYKQDSKKFLKIMFSYNNKELIINETVPNRFSPKSPDKAHLNLHINSLELGDSAVYFCASSHKGVNTEAFFGQGTRLTVV.